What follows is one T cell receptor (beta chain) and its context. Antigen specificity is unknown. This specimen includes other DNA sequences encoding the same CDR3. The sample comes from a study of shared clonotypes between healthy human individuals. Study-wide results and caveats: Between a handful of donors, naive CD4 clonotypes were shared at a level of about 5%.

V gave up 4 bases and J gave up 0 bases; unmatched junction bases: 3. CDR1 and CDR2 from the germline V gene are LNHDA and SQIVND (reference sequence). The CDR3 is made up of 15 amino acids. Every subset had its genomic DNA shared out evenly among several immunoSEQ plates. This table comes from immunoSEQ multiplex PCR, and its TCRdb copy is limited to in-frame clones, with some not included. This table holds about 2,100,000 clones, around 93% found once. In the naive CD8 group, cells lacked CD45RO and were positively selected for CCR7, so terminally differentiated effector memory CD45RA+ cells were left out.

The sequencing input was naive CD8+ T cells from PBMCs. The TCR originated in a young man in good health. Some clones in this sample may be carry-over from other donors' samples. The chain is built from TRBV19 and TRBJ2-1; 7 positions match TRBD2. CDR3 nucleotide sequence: TGTGCCAGTAGTAGGGGCGGGAGCTCCTACAATGAGCAGTTCTTC. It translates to CASSRGGSSYNEQFF.